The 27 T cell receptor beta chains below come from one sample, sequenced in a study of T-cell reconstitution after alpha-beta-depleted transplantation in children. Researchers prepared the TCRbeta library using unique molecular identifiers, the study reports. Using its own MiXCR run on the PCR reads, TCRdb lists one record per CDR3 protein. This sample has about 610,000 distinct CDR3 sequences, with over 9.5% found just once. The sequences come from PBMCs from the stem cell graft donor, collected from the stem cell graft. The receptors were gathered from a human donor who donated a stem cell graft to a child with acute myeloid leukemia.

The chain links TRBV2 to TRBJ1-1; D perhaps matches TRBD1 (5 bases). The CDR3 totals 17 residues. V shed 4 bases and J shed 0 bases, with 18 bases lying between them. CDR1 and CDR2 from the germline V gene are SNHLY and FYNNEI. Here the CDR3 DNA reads TGTGCCAGCAGTGGAATTACGGGACTCCTCTTGAACACTGAAGCTTTCTTT. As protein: CASSGITGLLLNTEAFF.

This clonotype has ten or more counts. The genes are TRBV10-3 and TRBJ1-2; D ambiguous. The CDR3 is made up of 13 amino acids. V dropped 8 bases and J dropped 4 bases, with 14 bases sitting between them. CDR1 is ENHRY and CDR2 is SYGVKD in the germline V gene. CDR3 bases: TGTGCCATCCGGGGAGCCGAGACCTATGGCTACACCTTC. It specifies CAIRGAETYGYTF.

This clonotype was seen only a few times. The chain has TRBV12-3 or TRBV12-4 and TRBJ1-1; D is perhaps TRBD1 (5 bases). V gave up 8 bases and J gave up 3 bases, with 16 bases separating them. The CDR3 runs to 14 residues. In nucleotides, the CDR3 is TGTGCCAGCGCCCGGGACCCCACTTACACTGAAGCTTTCTTT. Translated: CASARDPTYTEAFF.

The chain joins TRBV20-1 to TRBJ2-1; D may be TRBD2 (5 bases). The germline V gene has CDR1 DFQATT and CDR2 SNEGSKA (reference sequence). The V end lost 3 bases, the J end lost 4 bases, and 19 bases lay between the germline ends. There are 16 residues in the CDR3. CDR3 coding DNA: TGCAGTGCTAGTAGGTTTATGAACGACTATTACAATGAGCAGTTCTTC. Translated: CSASRFMNDYYNEQFF.

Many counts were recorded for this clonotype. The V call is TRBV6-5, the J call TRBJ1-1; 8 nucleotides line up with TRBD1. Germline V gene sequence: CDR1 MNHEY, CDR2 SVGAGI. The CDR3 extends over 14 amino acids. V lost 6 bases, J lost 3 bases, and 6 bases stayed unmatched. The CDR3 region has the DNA TGTGCCAGCAGGATTGACAGGGGATACACTGAAGCTTTCTTT. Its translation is CASRIDRGYTEAFF.

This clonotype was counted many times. The CDR3 protein is CSAPLVAGARFSYNEQFF. The CDR3 DNA is TGCAGTGCTCCTCTGGTAGCGGGAGCAAGGTTCTCCTACAATGAGCAGTTCTTC. J is TRBJ2-1 and V is TRBV20-1; 9 nucleotides match TRBD2. The germline CDR1 and CDR2 sequences are DFQATT and SNEGSKA (reference sequence). The V gene end was trimmed by 5 bases and the J gene end by 0 bases; junction bases not matched to a gene: 14. The CDR3 runs 18 residues.

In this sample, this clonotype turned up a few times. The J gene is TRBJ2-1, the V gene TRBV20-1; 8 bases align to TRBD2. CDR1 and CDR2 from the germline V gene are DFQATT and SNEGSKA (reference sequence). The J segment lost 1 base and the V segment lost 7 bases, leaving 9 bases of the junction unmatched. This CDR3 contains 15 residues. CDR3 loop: CSVISGTPSYNEQFF. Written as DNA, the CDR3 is TGCAGTGTCATTAGCGGGACCCCGTCCTACAATGAGCAGTTCTTC.

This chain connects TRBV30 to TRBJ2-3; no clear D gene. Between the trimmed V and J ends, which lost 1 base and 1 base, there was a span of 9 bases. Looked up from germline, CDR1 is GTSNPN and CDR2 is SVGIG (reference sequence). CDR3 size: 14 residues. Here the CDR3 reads CAWSATLRTDTQYF. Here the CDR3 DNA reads TGTGCCTGGAGTGCAACCCTCCGCACAGATACGCAGTATTTT.

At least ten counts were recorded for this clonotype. As DNA, the CDR3 is TGTGCCAGCAGCCGCAGCGGATATGAGCAGTTCTTC. Translated, it gives CASSRSGYEQFF. V and J are TRBV6-6 and TRBJ2-1; TRBD2 might be the D (5 bases). There are 12 residues in the CDR3. Trimming cost V 6 bases and J 8 bases, with 11 bases left between them. Germline CDR1 MNHNY, CDR2 SVGAGI (reference sequence).

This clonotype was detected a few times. CDR3 region: CASSPLGGQDTQYF. CDR3 DNA: TGTGCCAGCTCACCATTAGGCGGGCAAGATACGCAGTATTTT. The chain joins TRBV18 to TRBJ2-3, with TRBD2 as a possible D gene (5 bases). V dropped 2 bases and J dropped 5 bases, with 11 bases sitting between them. Germline V gives CDR1 KGHSH, CDR2 LQKENI. The CDR3 is 14 residues long.

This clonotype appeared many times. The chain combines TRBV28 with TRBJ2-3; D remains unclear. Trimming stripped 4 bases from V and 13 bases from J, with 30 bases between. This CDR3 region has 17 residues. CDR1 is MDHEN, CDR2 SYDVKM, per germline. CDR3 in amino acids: CASSSPGVILHRYVEYF. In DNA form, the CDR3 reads TGTGCCAGCAGTTCCCCTGGGGTCATCCTACACAGATACGTGGAGTATTTT.

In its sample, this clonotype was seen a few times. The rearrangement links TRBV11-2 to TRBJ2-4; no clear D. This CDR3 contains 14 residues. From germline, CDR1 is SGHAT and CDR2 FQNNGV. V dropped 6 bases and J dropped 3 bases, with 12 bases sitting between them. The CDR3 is CASRGLLGKNIQYF. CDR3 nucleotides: TGTGCCAGCAGAGGCTTGTTAGGCAAAAACATTCAGTACTTC.

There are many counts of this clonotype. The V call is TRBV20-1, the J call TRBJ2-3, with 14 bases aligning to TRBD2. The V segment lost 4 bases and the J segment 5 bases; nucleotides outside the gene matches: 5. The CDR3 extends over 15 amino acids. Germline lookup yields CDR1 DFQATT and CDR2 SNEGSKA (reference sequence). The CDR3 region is CSATGTSGSGDTQYF. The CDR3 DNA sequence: TGCAGTGCTACCGGGACTAGCGGGAGTGGAGATACGCAGTATTTT.

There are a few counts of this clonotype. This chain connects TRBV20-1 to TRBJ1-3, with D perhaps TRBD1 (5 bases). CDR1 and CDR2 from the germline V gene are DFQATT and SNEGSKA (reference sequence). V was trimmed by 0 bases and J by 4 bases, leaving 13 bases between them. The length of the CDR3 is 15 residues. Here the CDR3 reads CSARDLPGSGNTIYF. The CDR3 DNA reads TGCAGTGCTAGAGATTTACCAGGGTCAGGAAACACCATATATTTT.

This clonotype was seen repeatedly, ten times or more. In nucleotides, the CDR3 is TGTGCCAGCAGCCTAATGGGGGAGGATGAGCAGTTCTTC. Its translation: CASSLMGEDEQFF. This chain connects TRBV5-5 to TRBJ2-1; TRBD2 is a possible D gene (6 bases). The CDR3 spans 13 residues. The V end was cut by 4 bases, the J end by 8 bases, with 13 bases between. Germline V gives CDR1 SGHKS, CDR2 YYEKEE (reference sequence).

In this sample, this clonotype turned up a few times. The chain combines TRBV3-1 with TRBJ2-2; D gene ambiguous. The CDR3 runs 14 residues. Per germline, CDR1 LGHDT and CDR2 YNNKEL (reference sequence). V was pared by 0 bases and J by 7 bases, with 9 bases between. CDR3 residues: CASSQDVGNGELFF. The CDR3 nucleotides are TGTGCCAGCAGCCAAGATGTAGGGAACGGGGAGCTGTTTTTT.

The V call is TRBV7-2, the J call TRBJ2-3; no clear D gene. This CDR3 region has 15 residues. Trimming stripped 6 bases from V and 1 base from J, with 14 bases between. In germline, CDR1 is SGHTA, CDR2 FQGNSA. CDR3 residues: CASSVRTSGTDTQYF. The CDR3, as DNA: TGTGCCAGCAGTGTTAGGACCTCGGGCACAGATACGCAGTATTTT.

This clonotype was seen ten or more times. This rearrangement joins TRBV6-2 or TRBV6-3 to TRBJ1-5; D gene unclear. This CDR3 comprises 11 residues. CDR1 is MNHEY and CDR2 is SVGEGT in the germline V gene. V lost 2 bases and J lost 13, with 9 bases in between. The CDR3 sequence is CASSYGQSQHF. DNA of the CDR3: TGTGCCAGCAGTTACGGCCAATCTCAGCATTTT.

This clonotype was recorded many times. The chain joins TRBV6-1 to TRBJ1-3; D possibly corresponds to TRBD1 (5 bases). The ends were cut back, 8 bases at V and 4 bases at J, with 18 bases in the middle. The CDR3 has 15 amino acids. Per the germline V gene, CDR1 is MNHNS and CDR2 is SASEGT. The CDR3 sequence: CASLKWGRSGNTIYF. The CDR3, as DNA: TGTGCCAGCTTGAAGTGGGGCAGATCCGGAAACACCATATATTTT.

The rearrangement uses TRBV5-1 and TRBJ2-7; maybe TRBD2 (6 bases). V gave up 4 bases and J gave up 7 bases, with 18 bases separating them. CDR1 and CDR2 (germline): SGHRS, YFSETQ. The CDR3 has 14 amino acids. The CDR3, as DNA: TGCGCCAGCAGCCCCGGGACTTACCCCCTGGAGCAGTACTTC. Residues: CASSPGTYPLEQYF.

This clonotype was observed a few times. CDR3 bases: TGCGCCAGCAGCTTGGATGGTGCCCAGACCTACGAGCAGTACTTC. Translation gives CASSLDGAQTYEQYF. This chain joins TRBV5-1 and TRBJ2-7; D call uncertain. Germline V gives CDR1 SGHRS, CDR2 YFSETQ. Trimming pared 0 bases from V and 2 bases from J, leaving 12 bases between. The CDR3 loop spans 15 amino acids.

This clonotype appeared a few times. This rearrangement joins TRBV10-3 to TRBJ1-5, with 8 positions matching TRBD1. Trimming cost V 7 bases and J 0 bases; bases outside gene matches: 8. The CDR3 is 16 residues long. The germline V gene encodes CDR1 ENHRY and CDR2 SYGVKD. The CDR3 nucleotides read TGTGCCATCATACCAGGGGGCCGCTATAGCAATCAGCCCCAGCATTTT. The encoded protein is CAIIPGGRYSNQPQHF.

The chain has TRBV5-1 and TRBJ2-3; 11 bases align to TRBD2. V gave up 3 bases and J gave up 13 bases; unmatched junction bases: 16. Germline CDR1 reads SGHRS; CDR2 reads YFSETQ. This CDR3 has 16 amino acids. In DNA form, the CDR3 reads TGCGCCAGCAGCTACGACCGACTAGCGGGGTCCTTCTCTGAGTATTTT. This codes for CASSYDRLAGSFSEYF.

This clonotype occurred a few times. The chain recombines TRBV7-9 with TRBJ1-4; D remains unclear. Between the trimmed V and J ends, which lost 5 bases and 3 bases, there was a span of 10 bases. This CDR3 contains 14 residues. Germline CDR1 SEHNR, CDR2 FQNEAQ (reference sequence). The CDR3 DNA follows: TGTGCCAGCAGCCCCTTTTCCTCTAATGAAAAACTGTTTTTT. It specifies CASSPFSSNEKLFF. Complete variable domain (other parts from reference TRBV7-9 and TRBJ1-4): DTGVSQNPRHKITKRGQNVTFRCDPISEHNRLYWYRQTLGQGPEFLTYFQNEAQLEKSRLLSDRFSAERPKGSFSTLEIQRTEQGDSAMYLCASSPFSSNEKLFFGSGTQLSVL.

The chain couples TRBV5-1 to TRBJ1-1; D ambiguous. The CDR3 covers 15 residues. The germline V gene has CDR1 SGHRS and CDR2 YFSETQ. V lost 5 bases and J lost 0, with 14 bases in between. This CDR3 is CASRIVPGMNTEAFF. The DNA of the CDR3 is TGCGCCAGCAGAATCGTCCCGGGGATGAACACTGAAGCTTTCTTT.

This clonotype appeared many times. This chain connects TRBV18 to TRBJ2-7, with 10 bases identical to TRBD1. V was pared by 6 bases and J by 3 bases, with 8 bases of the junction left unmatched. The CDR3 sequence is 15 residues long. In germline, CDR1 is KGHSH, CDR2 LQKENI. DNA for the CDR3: TGTGCCAGCTCCCGACAGGGGGCGAGTGGCTACGAGCAGTACTTC. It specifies CASSRQGASGYEQYF.

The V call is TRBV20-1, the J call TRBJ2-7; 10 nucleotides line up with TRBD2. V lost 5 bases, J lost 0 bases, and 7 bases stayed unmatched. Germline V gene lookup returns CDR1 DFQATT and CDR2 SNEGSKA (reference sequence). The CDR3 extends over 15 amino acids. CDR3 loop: CSALSGRGLSYEQYF. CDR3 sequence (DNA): TGCAGTGCTCTAAGCGGGAGGGGCCTCTCCTACGAGCAGTACTTC.